The T cell receptor beta chain described here comes from a study of cytomegalovirus exposure and HLA in healthy donors. It was with 60 Vbeta and 13 Jbeta primers that the PCR ran. The protocol was immunoSEQ multiplex PCR, while the TCRdb copy is restricted to in-frame clones and leaves out a portion. In the table there are under 55,000 clones, about three quarters of which are singletons. With V trimmed by 5 bases and J by 10 bases, 13 bases remained unmatched. Per germline, CDR1 PRHDT and CDR2 FYEKMQ (reference sequence). The CDR3 totals 17 residues. General study points: Across HLA loci, a later analysis found differing TCR association rates, with DRB1 most and HLA-C fewest.

A remark on this clone: Antigen unknown.

The rearrangement uses TRBV13 and TRBJ2-1, with TRBD2 matching 14 bases. The sample was PBMCs. This TCR was sampled from a woman aged 50 to 60 in good health and CMV-seronegative. The CDR3 DNA sequence: TGTGCCAGCAGCCCCGGGACTAGCGGGAGCCCCTCTGACGAGCAGTTCTTC. It encodes CASSPGTSGSPSDEQFF.